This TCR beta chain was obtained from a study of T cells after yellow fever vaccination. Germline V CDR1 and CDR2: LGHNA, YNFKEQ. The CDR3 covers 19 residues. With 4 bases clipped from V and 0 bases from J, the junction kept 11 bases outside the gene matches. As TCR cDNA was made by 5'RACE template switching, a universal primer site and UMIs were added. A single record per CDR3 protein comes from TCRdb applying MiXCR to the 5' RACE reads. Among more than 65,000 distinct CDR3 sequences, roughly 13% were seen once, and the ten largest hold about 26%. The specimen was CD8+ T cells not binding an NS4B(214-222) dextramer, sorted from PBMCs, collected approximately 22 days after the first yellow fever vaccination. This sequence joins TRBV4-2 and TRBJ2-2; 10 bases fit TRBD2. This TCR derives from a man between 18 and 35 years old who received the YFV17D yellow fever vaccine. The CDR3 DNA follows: TGTGCCAGCAGCCCCGGAGGCGGGACTAGCGACACGAACACCGGGGAGCTGTTTTTT. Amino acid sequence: CASSPGGGTSDTNTGELFF.